The 9 T cell receptor beta chains below come from one sample, sequenced in a study of Ad26.COV2.S vaccination and SARS-CoV-2 variants. The assay was immunoSEQ multiplex PCR, and TCRdb's table has in-frame clones only and misses some. Here the sample spans fewer than 400,000 clones, just under 85% being singletons. Treatment denoted: around 19 received Ad26.COV2.S at low or high dose, single or two shots; 5 received placebo; per-sample allocation not given. After the first vaccine or placebo injection, samples were drawn on day 63. The sequencing here drew on peripheral blood, taken in a trial of Ad26.COV2.S vaccine versus placebo. Every receptor here comes from a person aged 18-60 years who received the Ad26.COV2.S COVID-19 vaccine or a placebo.

This clone came up a few times. This chain connects TRBV6-6 to TRBJ1-1; D is undetermined. V was shortened by 0 bases and J by 1 base, with 9 bases between the two germline ends. This CDR3 spans 15 amino acids. Germline loops: CDR1 MNHNY, CDR2 SVGAGI (reference sequence). CDR3 DNA: TGTGCCAGCAGTTACTCGACCCACGGGAACACTGAAGCTTTCTTT. Encoded protein: CASSYSTHGNTEAFF.

This clone was counted a few times. The V gene is TRBV27, the J gene TRBJ1-6, with a weak D call TRBD1 (6 bases). Germline CDR1 is MNHEY and CDR2 is SMNVEV (reference sequence). The V and J ends lost 5 bases and 9 bases respectively, with 17 bases between them. The CDR3 has 15 residues. The CDR3 here is CASSDFGGAGSPLHF. The CDR3 region has the DNA TGTGCCAGCAGTGACTTCGGGGGGGCTGGTTCACCCCTCCACTTT.

DNA for the CDR3: TGCGCCAGCAGCTGGGGGGACAGCACTAATGAAAAACTGTTTTTT. Translation: CASSWGDSTNEKLFF. The chain joins TRBV5-1 to TRBJ1-4; 7 nucleotides agree with TRBD1. Germline V lookup: CDR1 SGHRS, CDR2 YFSETQ. V gave up 3 bases and J gave up 2 bases; unmatched junction bases: 4. There are 15 residues in the CDR3.

The chain is built from TRBV5-4 and TRBJ1-1; D call uncertain. V was shortened by 0 bases and J by 1 base, with 7 bases between the two germline ends. CDR1 and CDR2 (germline): SGHNT, YYREEE (reference sequence). There are 14 residues in the CDR3. The CDR3 loop reads CASSLVSENTEAFF. CDR3 nucleotide sequence: TGTGCCAGCAGCTTGGTGTCTGAGAACACTGAAGCTTTCTTT.

The rearrangement joins TRBV7-9 to TRBJ2-7; D is possibly TRBD1 or TRBD2 (5 bases each). Germline V CDR1 and CDR2: SEHNR, FQNEAQ (reference sequence). V dropped 5 bases and J dropped 7 bases, with 24 bases sitting between them. The CDR3 runs 16 residues. CDR3 protein: CASSTPREIPSREQYF. The CDR3 DNA sequence: TGTGCCAGCAGCACGCCCAGGGAGATACCTTCGCGGGAGCAGTACTTC.

V gene TRBV6-5 combines with J gene TRBJ1-6, with D maybe TRBD1 (5 bases). V was trimmed by 6 bases and J by 6 bases, leaving 12 bases between them. This CDR3 spans 14 amino acids. Germline V gene data show CDR1 as MNHEY and CDR2 as SVGAGI. As DNA, the CDR3 is TGTGCCAGCAGCCAGAGGGGAGGTAATTCACCCCTCCACTTT. It codes for CASSQRGGNSPLHF.

This clone was seen more than once but under ten times. The chain couples TRBV2 to TRBJ1-1; tentatively, D is TRBD1 (6 bases). V dropped 2 bases and J dropped 8 bases, with 12 bases sitting between them. CDR1 is SNHLY, CDR2 FYNNEI, per germline. The CDR3 length is 13 residues. The CDR3 reads CASSENVGGEAFF. CDR3 DNA: TGTGCCAGCAGTGAAAATGTCGGGGGCGAAGCTTTCTTT.

V usage is TRBV2 and J usage is TRBJ2-7; 10 bases are shared with TRBD2. Germline trimming cut 3 bases from V and 5 bases from J; bases unmatched to any gene: 4. The CDR3 is 14 amino acids. Germline loops: CDR1 SNHLY, CDR2 FYNNEI. CDR3 nucleotides: TGTGCCAGCAGTGACCTAGCGGGGGCGGACGAGCAGTACTTC. Translation: CASSDLAGADEQYF.

The chain uses TRBV21-1 and TRBJ1-4. TRBV21-1 is a listed pseudogene. The CDR3 is 16 amino acids. As DNA, the CDR3 is TGTGCCAGCAGCAGGGGACCTACTACAACTAATGAAAAACTGTTTTTT. It codes for CASSRGPTTTNEKLFF.